The sequence of this T cell receptor (beta chain) was determined in a study of human T cells and chemical hapten exposure. At the level of the study: Patch tests of 0.01% DPC on the upper back were read at 6 days.

CDR3 length: 13 amino acids. V gave up 11 bases and J gave up 3 bases; unmatched junction bases: 9. CDR1 MNHEY and CDR2 SVGEGT come from the germline V gene. The time point: patch test 1, 2 weeks after DPC sensitization. Treatment specified: therapeutic diphenylcyclopropenone sensitization with weekly scalp DPC. Original processing methods: Sequenced samples showed a median of 95,638 TCRs each, with counts running from roughly 23,000 to 700,000. TCRdb reprocessed the RACE reads via MiXCR and lists one record per CDR3 protein. It is TCRdb's table, rather than the study itself, that gives the V and J calls and clone size. Of about 340,000 distinct CDR3 sequences in the sample, about 7% were seen once.

The rearrangement uses TRBV6-2 or TRBV6-3 and TRBJ2-7; 8 bases match TRBD1. Material: whole blood, obtained in connection with sensitization to the hapten diphenylcyclopropenone (DPC). The TCR comes from a woman younger than 30 with alopecia areata. Some clones in this sample may be carry-over from other donors' samples. The CDR3 coding sequence is TGTGCCGCCTGCCGGGACAGGTTCTACGAGCAGTACTTC. Translated, it gives CAACRDRFYEQYF.